This TCR beta chain stems from a study of blood T cell repertoires in COVID-19. Study overall: Spain, Italy and the United States supplied samples that represented acute and convalescent COVID-19. PBMCs, B-cell-depleted T cells, or T cells provided the cDNA or gDNA that made up the material.

How the authors handled the data: Cell counts per sample came from amplifying reference gene primers. Method: immunoSEQ multiplex PCR; TCRdb's copy keeps in-frame clones and lacks some. That table furnishes V, J and clone size, whereas the DNA furnished D and trimming. The data hold about 250,000 clones, with nearly 90% observed a single time. The germline gives CDR1 SGDLS, CDR2 YYNGEE. J was trimmed by 5 bases and V by 4 bases; bases with no gene match: 7. This CDR3 contains 15 residues. Sequencing was carried out using peripheral blood. The receptor was isolated from a man in his late teens or twenties with active or convalescent COVID-19. The chain joins TRBV9 to TRBJ1-4; TRBD1 aligns across 8 bases. The CDR3 DNA reads TGTGCCAGCAGCACCCGACAGGGGTGGAATGAAAAACTGTTTTTT. This translates into CASSTRQGWNEKLFF.